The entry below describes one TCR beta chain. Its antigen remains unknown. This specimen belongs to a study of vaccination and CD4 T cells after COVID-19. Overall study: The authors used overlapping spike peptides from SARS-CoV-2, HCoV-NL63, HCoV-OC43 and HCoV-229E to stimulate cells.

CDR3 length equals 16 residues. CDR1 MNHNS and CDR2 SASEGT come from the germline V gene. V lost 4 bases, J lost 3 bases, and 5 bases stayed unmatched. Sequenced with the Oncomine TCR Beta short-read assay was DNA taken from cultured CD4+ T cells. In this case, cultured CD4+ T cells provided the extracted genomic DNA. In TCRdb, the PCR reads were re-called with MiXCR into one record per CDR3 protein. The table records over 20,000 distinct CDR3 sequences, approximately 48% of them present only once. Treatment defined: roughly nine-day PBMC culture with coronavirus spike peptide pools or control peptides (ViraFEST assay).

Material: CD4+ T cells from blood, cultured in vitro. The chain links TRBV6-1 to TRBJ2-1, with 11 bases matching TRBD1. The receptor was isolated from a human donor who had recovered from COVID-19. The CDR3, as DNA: TGTGCCAGCAGTGCGTATGGGACAGGGGGCTACAATGAGCAGTTCTTC. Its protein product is CASSAYGTGGYNEQFF.